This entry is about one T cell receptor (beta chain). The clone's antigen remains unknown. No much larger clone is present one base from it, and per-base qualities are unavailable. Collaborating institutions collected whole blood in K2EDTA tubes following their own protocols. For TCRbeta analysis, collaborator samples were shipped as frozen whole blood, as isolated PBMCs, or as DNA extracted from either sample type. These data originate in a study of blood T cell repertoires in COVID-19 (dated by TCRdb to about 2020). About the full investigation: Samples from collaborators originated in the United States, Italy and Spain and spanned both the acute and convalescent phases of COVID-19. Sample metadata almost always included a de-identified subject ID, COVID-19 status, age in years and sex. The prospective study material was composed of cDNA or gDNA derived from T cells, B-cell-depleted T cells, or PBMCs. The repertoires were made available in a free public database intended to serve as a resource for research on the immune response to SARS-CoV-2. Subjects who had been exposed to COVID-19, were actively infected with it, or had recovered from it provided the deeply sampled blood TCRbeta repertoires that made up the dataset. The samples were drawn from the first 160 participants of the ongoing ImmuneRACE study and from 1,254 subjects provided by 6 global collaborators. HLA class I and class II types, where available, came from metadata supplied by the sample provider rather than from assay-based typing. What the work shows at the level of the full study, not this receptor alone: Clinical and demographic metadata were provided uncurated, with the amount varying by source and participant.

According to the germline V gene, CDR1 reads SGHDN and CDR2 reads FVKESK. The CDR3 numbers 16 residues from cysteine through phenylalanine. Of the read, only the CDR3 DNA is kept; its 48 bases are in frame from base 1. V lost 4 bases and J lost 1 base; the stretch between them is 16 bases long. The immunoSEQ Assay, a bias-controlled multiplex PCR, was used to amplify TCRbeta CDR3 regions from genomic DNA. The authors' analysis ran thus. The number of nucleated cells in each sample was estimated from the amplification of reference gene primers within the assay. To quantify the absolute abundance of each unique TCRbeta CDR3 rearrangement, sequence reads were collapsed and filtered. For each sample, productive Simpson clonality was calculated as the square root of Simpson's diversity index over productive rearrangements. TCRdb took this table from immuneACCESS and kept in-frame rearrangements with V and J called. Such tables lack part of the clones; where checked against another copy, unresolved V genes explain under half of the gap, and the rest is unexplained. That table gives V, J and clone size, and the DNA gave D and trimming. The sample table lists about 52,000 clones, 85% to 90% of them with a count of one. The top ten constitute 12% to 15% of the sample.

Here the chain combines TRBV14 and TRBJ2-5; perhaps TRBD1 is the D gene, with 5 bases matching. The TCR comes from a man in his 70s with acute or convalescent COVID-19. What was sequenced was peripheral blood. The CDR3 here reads CASSPRGSGLQETQYF. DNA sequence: TGTGCCAGCAGCCCAAGGGGTTCTGGGCTCCAAGAGACCCAGTACTTC.